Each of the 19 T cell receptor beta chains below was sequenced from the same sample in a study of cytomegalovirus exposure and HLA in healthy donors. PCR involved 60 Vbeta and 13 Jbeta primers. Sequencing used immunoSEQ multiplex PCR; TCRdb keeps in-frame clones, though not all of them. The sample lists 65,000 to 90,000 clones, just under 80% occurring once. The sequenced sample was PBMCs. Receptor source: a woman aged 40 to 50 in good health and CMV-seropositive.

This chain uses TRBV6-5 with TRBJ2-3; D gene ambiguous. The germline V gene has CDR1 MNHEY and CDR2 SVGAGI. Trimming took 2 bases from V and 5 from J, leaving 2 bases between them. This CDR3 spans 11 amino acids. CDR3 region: CASSYQDTQYF. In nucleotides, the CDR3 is TGTGCCAGCAGTTACCAAGATACGCAGTATTTT.

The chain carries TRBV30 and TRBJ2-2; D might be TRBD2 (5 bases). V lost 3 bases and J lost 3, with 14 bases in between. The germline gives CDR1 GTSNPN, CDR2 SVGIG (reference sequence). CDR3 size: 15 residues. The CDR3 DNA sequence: TGTGCCTGGAGGATGGAGGATAGGGACACCGGGGAGCTGTTTTTT. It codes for CAWRMEDRDTGELFF. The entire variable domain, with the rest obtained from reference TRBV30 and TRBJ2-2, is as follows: SQTIHQWPATLVQPVGSPLSLECTVEGTSNPNLYWYRQAAGRGLQLLFYSVGIGQISSEVPQNLSASRPQDRQFILSSKKLLLSDSGFYLCAWRMEDRDTGELFFGEGSRLTVL.

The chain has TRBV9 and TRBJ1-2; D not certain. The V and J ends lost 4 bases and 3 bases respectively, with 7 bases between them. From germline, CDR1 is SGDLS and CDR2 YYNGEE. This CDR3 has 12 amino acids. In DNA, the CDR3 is TGTGCCAGCAGCACTAGTTACTATGGCTACACCTTC. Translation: CASSTSYYGYTF.

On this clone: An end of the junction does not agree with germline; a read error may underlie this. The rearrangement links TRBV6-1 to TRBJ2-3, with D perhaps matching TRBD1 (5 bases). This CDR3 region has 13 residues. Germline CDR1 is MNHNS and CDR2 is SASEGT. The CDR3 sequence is CASSEGPPESLIF. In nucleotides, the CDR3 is TGTGCCAGCAGTGAGGGGCCACCCGAAAGCCTCATCTTT.

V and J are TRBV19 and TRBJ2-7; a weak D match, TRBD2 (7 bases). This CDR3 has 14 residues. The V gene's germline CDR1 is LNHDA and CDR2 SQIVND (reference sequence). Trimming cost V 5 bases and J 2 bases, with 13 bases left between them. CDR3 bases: TGTGCCAGTAGTTACGGCGGGGGCCCCTACGAGCAGTACTTC. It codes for CASSYGGGPYEQYF.

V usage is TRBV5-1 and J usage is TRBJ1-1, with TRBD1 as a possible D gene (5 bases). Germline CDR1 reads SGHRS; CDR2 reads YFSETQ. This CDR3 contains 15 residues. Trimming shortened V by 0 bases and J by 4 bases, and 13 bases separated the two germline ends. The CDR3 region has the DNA TGCGCCAGCAGCTTGGCCGGGCAGGGTTCCACTGAAGCTTTCTTT. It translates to CASSLAGQGSTEAFF.

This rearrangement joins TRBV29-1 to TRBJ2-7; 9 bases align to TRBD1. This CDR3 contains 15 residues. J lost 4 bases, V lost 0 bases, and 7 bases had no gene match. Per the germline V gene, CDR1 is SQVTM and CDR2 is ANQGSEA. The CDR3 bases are TGCAGCGTTGAAGATCGGGAACAGGGGGCTTACGAGCAGTACTTC. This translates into CSVEDREQGAYEQYF.

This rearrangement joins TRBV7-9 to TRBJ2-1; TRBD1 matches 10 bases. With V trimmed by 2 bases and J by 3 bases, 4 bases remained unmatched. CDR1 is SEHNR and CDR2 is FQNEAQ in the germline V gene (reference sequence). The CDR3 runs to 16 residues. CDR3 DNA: TGTGCCAGCAGCTTACCGGGACAGGGGCGCTACAATGAGCAGTTCTTC. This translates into CASSLPGQGRYNEQFF.

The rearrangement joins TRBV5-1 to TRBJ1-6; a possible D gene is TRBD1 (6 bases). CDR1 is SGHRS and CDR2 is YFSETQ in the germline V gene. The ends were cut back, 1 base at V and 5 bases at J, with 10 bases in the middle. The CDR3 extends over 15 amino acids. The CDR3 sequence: CASSLTGTNNSPLHF. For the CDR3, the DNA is TGCGCCAGCAGCTTGACCGGGACAAATAATTCACCCCTCCACTTT.

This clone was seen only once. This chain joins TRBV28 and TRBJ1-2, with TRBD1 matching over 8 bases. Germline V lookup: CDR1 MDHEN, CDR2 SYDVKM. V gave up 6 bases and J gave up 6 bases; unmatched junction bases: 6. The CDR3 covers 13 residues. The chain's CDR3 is CASSRLTGDGYTF. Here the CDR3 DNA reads TGTGCCAGCAGCCGCCTGACAGGGGATGGCTACACCTTC.

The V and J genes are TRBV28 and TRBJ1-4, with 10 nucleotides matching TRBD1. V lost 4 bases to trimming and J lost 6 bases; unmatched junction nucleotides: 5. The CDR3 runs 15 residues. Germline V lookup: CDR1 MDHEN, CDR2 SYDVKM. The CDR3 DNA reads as TGTGCCAGCAGTTCTACCGGGACAGGGGATGAAAAACTGTTTTTT. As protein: CASSSTGTGDEKLFF.

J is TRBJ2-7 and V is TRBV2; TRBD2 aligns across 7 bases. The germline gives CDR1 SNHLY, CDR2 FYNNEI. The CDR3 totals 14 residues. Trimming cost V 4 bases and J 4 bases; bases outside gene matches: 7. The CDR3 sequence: CASSVGAGAYEQYF. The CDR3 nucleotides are TGTGCCAGCAGTGTGGGTGCGGGAGCTTACGAGCAGTACTTC. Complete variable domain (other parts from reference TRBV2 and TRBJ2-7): EPEVTQTPSHQVTQMGQEVILRCVPISNHLYFYWYRQILGQKVEFLVSFYNNEISEKSEIFDDQFSVERPDGSNFTLKIRSTKLEDSAMYFCASSVGAGAYEQYFGPGTRLTVT.

The CDR3 protein is CASSFTGNTGELFF. CDR3 bases: TGTGCCAGCAGCTTCACAGGGAACACCGGGGAGCTGTTTTTT. V is TRBV11-3 and J is TRBJ2-2, with D possibly matching TRBD1 (5 bases). From germline, CDR1 is SGHNT and CDR2 YENEEA. This CDR3 comprises 14 residues. V gave up 3 bases and J gave up 1 base, with 6 bases separating them.

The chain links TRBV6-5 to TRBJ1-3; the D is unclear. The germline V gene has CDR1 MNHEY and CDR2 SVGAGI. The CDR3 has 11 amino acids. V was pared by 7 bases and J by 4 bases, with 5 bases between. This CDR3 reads CASTTGNTIYF. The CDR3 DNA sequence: TGTGCCAGCACCACAGGAAACACCATATATTTT.

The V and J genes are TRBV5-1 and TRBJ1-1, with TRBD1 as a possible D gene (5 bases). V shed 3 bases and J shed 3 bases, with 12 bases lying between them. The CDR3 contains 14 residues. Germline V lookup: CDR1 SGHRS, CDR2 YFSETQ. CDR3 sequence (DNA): TGCGCCAGCAGCTCTCGGGGGGACGACACTGAAGCTTTCTTT. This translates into CASSSRGDDTEAFF.

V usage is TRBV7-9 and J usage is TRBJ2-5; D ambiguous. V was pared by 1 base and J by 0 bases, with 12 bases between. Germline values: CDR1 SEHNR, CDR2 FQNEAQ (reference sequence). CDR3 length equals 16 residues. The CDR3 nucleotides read TGTGCCAGCAGCTTAGGGCTAGACTGGTACCAAGAGACCCAGTACTTC. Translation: CASSLGLDWYQETQYF.

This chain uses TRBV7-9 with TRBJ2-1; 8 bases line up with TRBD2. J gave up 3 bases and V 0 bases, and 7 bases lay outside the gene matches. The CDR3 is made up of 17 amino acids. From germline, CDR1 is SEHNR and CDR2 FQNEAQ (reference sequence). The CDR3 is CASSLARDSGGYNEQFF. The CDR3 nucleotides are TGTGCCAGCAGCTTAGCGCGAGACAGCGGGGGCTACAATGAGCAGTTCTTC.

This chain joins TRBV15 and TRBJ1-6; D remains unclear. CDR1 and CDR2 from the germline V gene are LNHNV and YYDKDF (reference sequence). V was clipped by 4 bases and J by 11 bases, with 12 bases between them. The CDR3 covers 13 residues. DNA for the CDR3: TGTGCCACCAGCACCCAAGAGAGGACACCCCTCCACTTT. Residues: CATSTQERTPLHF.

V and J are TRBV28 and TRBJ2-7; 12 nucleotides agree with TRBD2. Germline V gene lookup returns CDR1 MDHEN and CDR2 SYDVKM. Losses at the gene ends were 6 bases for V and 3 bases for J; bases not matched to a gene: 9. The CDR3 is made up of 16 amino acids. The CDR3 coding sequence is TGTGCCAGCAGCAGGGGGTCTAGCGGGGGGGTCTACGAGCAGTACTTC. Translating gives CASSRGSSGGVYEQYF.